One sample yielded the 31 T cell receptor beta chains listed below, sequenced in a study of OX40 agonist ivuxolimab in advanced cancers. TCRdb's copy holds only in-frame clones and misses some; the assay was immunoSEQ multiplex PCR. The data hold about 50,000 clones, with about nine tenths observed a single time. Sequencing used CD4+ or CD8+ T cells sorted from blood, obtained in a trial of the OX40 agonist ivuxolimab. These receptors all come from an adult with an advanced solid tumor such as melanoma, head and neck, liver or kidney cancer.

V usage is TRBV5-1 and J usage is TRBJ2-2; the D call may be TRBD1 or TRBD2 (6 bases each). The CDR3 is 16 residues long. Germline CDR1 and CDR2: SGHRS and YFSETQ. The germline V and J ends were trimmed by 5 bases and 6 bases, with 20 bases remaining between them. CDR3 nucleotide sequence: TGCGCCAGCAGTCGACCGGGGGCCGCGAGGTCCGGGGAGCTGTTTTTT. It yields the protein CASSRPGAARSGELFF.

The V and J genes are TRBV19 and TRBJ2-7; no reliable D call. V lost 1 base and J lost 2, with 12 bases in between. The CDR3 spans 15 residues. From germline, CDR1 is LNHDA and CDR2 SQIVND (reference sequence). The CDR3 region is CASSIVGPFTYEQYF. CDR3 DNA: TGTGCCAGTAGTATAGTCGGACCGTTTACCTACGAGCAGTACTTC.

V is TRBV30 and J is TRBJ2-2, with 8 positions matching TRBD2. This CDR3 is 15 amino acids long. V lost 2 bases and J lost 4; bases outside the gene matches: 6. CDR1 and CDR2 from the germline V gene are GTSNPN and SVGIG (reference sequence). The CDR3: CAWSRTSRSTGELFF. CDR3 nucleotide sequence: TGTGCCTGGAGTCGGACTAGCAGATCCACCGGGGAGCTGTTTTTT. Full variable domain (missing parts from reference TRBV30 and TRBJ2-2): SQTIHQWPATLVQPVGSPLSLECTVEGTSNPNLYWYRQAAGRGLQLLFYSVGIGQISSEVPQNLSASRPQDRQFILSSKKLLLSDSGFYLCAWSRTSRSTGELFFGEGSRLTVL.

This clone came up a few times. The chain uses TRBV7-2 and TRBJ1-1; the D is unclear. The V and J ends lost 2 bases and 1 base respectively, with 8 bases between them. The CDR3 runs to 14 residues. CDR1 is SGHTA and CDR2 is FQGNSA in the germline V gene. The DNA of the CDR3 is TGTGCCAGCAGCTTATCCCTCGGGAACACTGAAGCTTTCTTT. Amino acid sequence: CASSLSLGNTEAFF.

V gene TRBV7-9 combines with J gene TRBJ2-3; tentatively, D is TRBD1 (7 bases). The V end was cut by 3 bases, the J end by 2 bases, with 12 bases between. CDR3 length: 15 residues. CDR1 is SEHNR and CDR2 is FQNEAQ in the germline V gene (reference sequence). The CDR3 nucleotides are TGTGCCAGCAGCTTTACAGGGGACTTCACAGATACGCAGTATTTT. Translation: CASSFTGDFTDTQYF.

This chain uses TRBV6-5 with TRBJ1-4, with D possibly being TRBD1 (5 bases). The CDR3 loop spans 15 amino acids. Trimming cost V 6 bases and J 5 bases, with 16 bases left between them. Germline V gene sequence: CDR1 MNHEY, CDR2 SVGAGI. CDR3 loop: CASSEGGALNEKLFF. In nucleotides, the CDR3 is TGTGCCAGCAGCGAGGGAGGGGCTTTAAATGAAAAACTGTTTTTT.

The chain combines TRBV4-2 with TRBJ2-1; D is perhaps TRBD2 (5 bases). This CDR3 region has 13 residues. Trimming pared 3 bases from V and 6 bases from J, leaving 9 bases between. Germline V CDR1 and CDR2: LGHNA, YNFKEQ. The CDR3 sequence is CASSQSAANEQFF. The CDR3 nucleotides read TGTGCCAGCAGCCAGTCAGCGGCCAATGAGCAGTTCTTC.

J is TRBJ1-1 and V is TRBV6-5; a weak D match, TRBD1 (5 bases). Germline CDR1 and CDR2: MNHEY and SVGAGI. Trimming removed 0 bases from V and 6 bases from J, with 11 bases in between. CDR3 length: 14 amino acids. The CDR3 DNA reads as TGTGCCAGCAGTTACTCATCCAGGGAGGCTGAAGCTTTCTTT. This gives the protein CASSYSSREAEAFF.

The chain uses TRBV14 and TRBJ2-7; tentative D call: TRBD1 (6 bases). V was trimmed by 4 bases and J by 0 bases, leaving 7 bases between them. Germline V lookup: CDR1 SGHDN, CDR2 FVKESK. The length of the CDR3 is 13 residues. In DNA, the CDR3 is TGTGCCAGCAGCCGGGACACCTCCTACGAGCAGTACTTC. This codes for CASSRDTSYEQYF.

V is TRBV27 and J is TRBJ2-7; 10 bases map to TRBD1. Trimming took 4 bases from V and 2 from J; bases not matched to a gene: 8. CDR1 MNHEY and CDR2 SMNVEV come from the germline V gene (reference sequence). The CDR3 contains 16 residues. Here the CDR3 DNA reads TGTGCCAGCAGTTCCATCAGGACAGGGGGGACCTACGAGCAGTACTTC. Translated: CASSSIRTGGTYEQYF.

The rearrangement joins TRBV9 to TRBJ2-2; D perhaps matches TRBD1 (5 bases). The CDR3 consists of 16 residues. Looked up from germline, CDR1 is SGDLS and CDR2 is YYNGEE. V shed 5 bases and J shed 2 bases, with 16 bases lying between them. The CDR3 protein is CASSKRSGSNTGELFF. The CDR3 bases are TGTGCCAGCAGTAAGAGGTCAGGGTCTAACACCGGGGAGCTGTTTTTT.

The chain links TRBV7-9 to TRBJ2-3; either TRBD1 or TRBD2 may supply D (5 bases each). This CDR3 is built from 15 residues. Germline CDR1 and CDR2: SEHNR and FQNEAQ (reference sequence). V was trimmed by 4 bases and J by 5 bases, leaving 16 bases between them. CDR3 region: CASSSRGAWGDTQYF. CDR3 nucleotides: TGTGCCAGCAGCTCGAGAGGGGCTTGGGGAGATACGCAGTATTTT.

The chain employs TRBV7-9 and TRBJ1-5; 7 nucleotides agree with TRBD1. V lost 5 bases to trimming and J lost 5 bases; unmatched junction nucleotides: 3. CDR3 length: 13 amino acids. Germline CDR1 is SEHNR and CDR2 is FQNEAQ (reference sequence). The DNA of the CDR3 is TGTGCCAGCAGCCAGGGGGGGGATCAGCCCCAGCATTTT. The encoded protein is CASSQGGDQPQHF.

The genes are TRBV6-5 and TRBJ2-5, with 10 bases that match TRBD2. The J call is in doubt because the DNA end fits TRBJ2-7 better. Germline V gene data show CDR1 as MNHEY and CDR2 as SVGAGI. This CDR3 contains 14 residues. The CDR3 nucleotides read TGTGCCAGCAGTCGACTAGCGGGCTCCTACGAGCAGTACTTC. It is translated as CASSRLAGSYEQYF.

The chain recombines TRBV19 with TRBJ2-3, with 10 positions matching TRBD1. CDR3 length: 14 amino acids. The V gene's germline CDR1 is LNHDA and CDR2 SQIVND (reference sequence). V lost 4 bases to trimming and J lost 3 bases; unmatched junction nucleotides: 1. CDR3 sequence (DNA): TGTGCCAGTAGTAGGACAGGGGGGACAGATACGCAGTATTTT. This codes for CASSRTGGTDTQYF.

The genes are TRBV10-1 and TRBJ1-1; D might be TRBD1 (5 bases). Germline assignment: CDR1 WNHNN and CDR2 SYGVQD (reference sequence). The length of the CDR3 is 13 residues. Trimming stripped 4 bases from V and 5 bases from J, with 11 bases between. The CDR3 region has the DNA TGCGCCAGCAGTGGCTCAGGGCGAACTGAAGCTTTCTTT. Translated, it gives CASSGSGRTEAFF.

This clone has a single count. The V gene is TRBV28, the J gene TRBJ2-1; D ambiguous. V was shortened by 4 bases and J by 6 bases, with 10 bases between the two germline ends. Germline CDR1 and CDR2: MDHEN and SYDVKM. This CDR3 comprises 13 residues. As DNA, the CDR3 is TGTGCCAGCAGTTCACAGTCGCGCAATGAGCAGTTCTTC. It specifies CASSSQSRNEQFF.

This sequence joins TRBV6-1 and TRBJ2-1, with 9 bases fitting TRBD2. Trimming at V came to 6 bases and at J to 13 bases, leaving 16 bases not matched to a gene. This CDR3 has 15 amino acids. Germline CDR1 is MNHNS and CDR2 is SASEGT. CDR3 coding DNA: TGTGCCAGCAGGGGGTGGAGTAGCGGGAGTACGCCTCAGTTCTTC. This sequence encodes CASRGWSSGSTPQFF.

J is TRBJ2-5 and V is TRBV5-6; 9 positions agree with TRBD2. Looked up from germline, CDR1 is SGHDT and CDR2 is YYEEEE. Trimming cost V 3 bases and J 5 bases; bases outside gene matches: 11. There are 16 residues in the CDR3. CDR3 region: CASSWTGTSKLETQYF. The CDR3 DNA sequence: TGTGCCAGCAGCTGGACCGGGACTAGCAAGTTGGAGACCCAGTACTTC.

The V gene is TRBV7-2, the J gene TRBJ1-1; D is possibly TRBD1 (5 bases). The V end was cut by 5 bases, the J end by 3 bases, with 7 bases between. The CDR3 runs to 12 residues. CDR1 and CDR2 from the germline V gene are SGHTA and FQGNSA. The CDR3 region has the DNA TGTGCCAGCAGCCGGGGGGACACTGAAGCTTTCTTT. Amino acids: CASSRGDTEAFF.

CDR3 sequence reads: CASSQPGQGAYEQYF. The CDR3 nucleotides read TGTGCCAGCTCACAACCGGGACAGGGAGCATACGAGCAGTACTTC. The chain is built from TRBV18 and TRBJ2-7, with TRBD1 matching over 9 bases. The CDR3 is 15 amino acids. Germline V lookup: CDR1 KGHSH, CDR2 LQKENI. V shed 4 bases and J 4 bases; nucleotides not matched to a gene: 8.

The chain combines TRBV5-1 with TRBJ2-2; 7 nucleotides agree with TRBD1. In germline, CDR1 is SGHRS, CDR2 YFSETQ. With 0 bases clipped from V and 4 bases from J, the junction kept 9 bases outside the gene matches. The length of the CDR3 is 17 residues. The CDR3 region is CASSLGPGQSPTGELFF. In DNA, the CDR3 is TGCGCCAGCAGCTTGGGTCCGGGACAGAGTCCCACCGGGGAGCTGTTTTTT.

The chain has TRBV30 and TRBJ1-5, with D possibly being TRBD1 (6 bases). Trimming stripped 0 bases from V and 7 bases from J, with 10 bases between. The V gene's germline CDR1 is GTSNPN and CDR2 SVGIG (reference sequence). This CDR3 region has 13 residues. CDR3 in amino acids: CAWSVGGKQPQHF. The CDR3 bases are TGTGCCTGGAGTGTAGGGGGGAAGCAGCCCCAGCATTTT. Variable domain in full (rest from reference TRBV30 and TRBJ1-5): SQTIHQWPATLVQPVGSPLSLECTVEGTSNPNLYWYRQAAGRGLQLLFYSVGIGQISSEVPQNLSASRPQDRQFILSSKKLLLSDSGFYLCAWSVGGKQPQHFGDGTRLSIL.

This chain connects TRBV5-1 to TRBJ1-3; the D is unclear. Germline CDR1 reads SGHRS; CDR2 reads YFSETQ. V lost 0 bases and J 4 bases, leaving 8 bases between the germline ends. The CDR3 has 14 residues. In DNA form, the CDR3 reads TGCGCCAGCAGCTTGGTGGGTCTGGGAAACACCATATATTTT. The encoded protein is CASSLVGLGNTIYF. The whole variable domain, filled in from reference TRBV5-1 and TRBJ1-3, reads KAGVTQTPRYLIKTRGQQVTLSCSPISGHRSVSWYQQTPGQGLQFLFEYFSETQRNKGNFPGRFSGRQFSNSRSEMNVSTLELGDSALYLCASSLVGLGNTIYFGEGSWLTVV.

The V call is TRBV10-3, the J call TRBJ2-3; no firm D call. V gave up 7 bases and J gave up 1 base, with 15 bases separating them. The CDR3 loop spans 15 amino acids. Per the germline V gene, CDR1 is ENHRY and CDR2 is SYGVKD. CDR3 region: CAINPTKAGTDTQYF. DNA of the CDR3: TGTGCCATCAATCCCACAAAGGCAGGCACAGATACGCAGTATTTT.

V usage is TRBV5-4 and J usage is TRBJ2-6; TRBD1 aligns across 10 bases. Germline values: CDR1 SGHNT, CDR2 YYREEE (reference sequence). The CDR3 extends over 17 amino acids. Trimming removed 2 bases from V and 4 bases from J; junction bases left unmatched: 6. The CDR3: CASSFGGTGVGANVLTF. The CDR3 DNA reads TGTGCCAGCAGCTTTGGCGGGACAGGGGTCGGGGCCAACGTCCTGACTTTC.

The V and J genes are TRBV7-9 and TRBJ1-5, with 7 bases fitting TRBD1. Germline-derived CDR1 and CDR2 are SEHNR and FQNEAQ (reference sequence). The CDR3 consists of 14 residues. V lost 6 bases and J lost 3; bases outside the gene matches: 5. CDR3 residues: CASSFDRDNQPQHF. The CDR3 DNA sequence: TGTGCCAGCAGTTTCGACAGGGACAATCAGCCCCAGCATTTT.

V gene TRBV9 combines with J gene TRBJ1-1; the match to TRBD1 covers 7 bases. After removal of 3 bases from V and 7 bases from J, the junction contained 6 bases not matched to a gene. Germline V gene sequence: CDR1 SGDLS, CDR2 YYNGEE. The CDR3 spans 13 residues. DNA of the CDR3: TGTGCCAGCAGCGCCAGACAGGGAAATGAAGCTTTCTTT. It yields the protein CASSARQGNEAFF.

The chain combines TRBV4-2 with TRBJ1-5; no reliable D call. This CDR3 has 15 residues. Germline V gives CDR1 LGHNA, CDR2 YNFKEQ. V lost 0 bases and J 0 bases, leaving 6 bases between the germline ends. The CDR3 is CASSQDRNSNQPQHF. As DNA, the CDR3 is TGTGCCAGCAGCCAAGATCGAAATAGCAATCAGCCCCAGCATTTT.

This chain joins TRBV18 and TRBJ2-4, with D uncertain. The CDR3 length is 16 residues. Trimming took off 2 bases at V and 0 bases at J, with 11 bases between the two ends. The germline CDR1 and CDR2 sequences are KGHSH and LQKENI. CDR3 sequence (DNA): TGTGCCAGCTCACCAGACTCCCCTGTAGCCAAAAACATTCAGTACTTC. It translates to CASSPDSPVAKNIQYF.

The rearrangement uses TRBV9 and TRBJ2-5; 11 bases fit TRBD1. The CDR3 is 17 amino acids. V was pared by 3 bases and J by 2 bases, with 9 bases of the junction left unmatched. Germline loops: CDR1 SGDLS, CDR2 YYNGEE. The chain's CDR3 is CASSAYSGTGGQETQYF. CDR3 bases: TGTGCCAGCAGCGCCTACTCCGGGACAGGGGGGCAAGAGACCCAGTACTTC.